The present entry profiles one T cell receptor (beta chain) with its context. J was trimmed by 6 bases and V by 1 base; bases with no gene match: 4. The V gene's germline CDR1 is SNHLY and CDR2 FYNNEI. The CDR3 spans 15 residues. This entry is derived from a study of blood T cell repertoires in COVID-19. Study-level background: COVID-19 samples collected from the United States, Italy and Spain covered acute and convalescent phases. Nucleic acid was either cDNA or gDNA, and it came from T cells, B-cell-depleted T cells, or PBMCs.

Recovery among Cohort 3 donors was established by two negative PCRs, clearance, or symptom resolution. Assay: immunoSEQ multiplex PCR; the TCRdb copy retains only in-frame clones and omits some. The data show roughly 400,000 clones, just under 90% seen once. Material: PBMCs or T cells enriched from blood (not recorded which). This chain uses TRBV2 with TRBJ1-5; 9 bases align to TRBD1. This clonotype was obtained from a woman aged 45-65 years who had recovered from COVID-19. The CDR3, as DNA: TGTGCCAGCAGTGAAGGGACAGGGGATAGTCAGCCCCAGCATTTT. It yields the protein CASSEGTGDSQPQHF.